This T cell receptor (beta chain) is from a study of human versus mouse CDR3 diversity and MHC coevolution. Study as a whole: Each sample yielded about 0.6 x 10^7 to 1.7 x 10^7 valid reads.

Whole-study findings and limits: On average, humans showed more CDR3 deletions and insertions than mice. By iCHAO1, human TCR beta clonotypes numbered 1.5 million to 2 million, the most.

Only in-frame clones appear in the TCRdb table, and some are missing; sequencing was by immunoSEQ multiplex PCR. This table holds roughly 81,000 clones, 85% to 95% found once. Sorting isolated naive CD4 T cells lacking CD45RO and expressing CD62L. Of note for this clone: Its antigen is unidentified.

This CDR3 contains 14 residues. Germline V CDR1 and CDR2: SGDLS, YYNGEE. The receptor comes from a person aged 30 to 69 in good health. The specimen sequenced was naive CD4+ T cells from blood. Stated subset: CD45RO-negative CD62L-positive naive CD4 T cells. V gene TRBV9 combines with J gene TRBJ2-5; D is perhaps TRBD1 (6 bases). The last part of the DNA fits TRBJ2-7 better; the J call may be wrong. CDR3 region: CASSVSDSPYEQYF. CDR3 nucleotides: TGTGCCAGCAGCGTATCGGACAGCCCCTACGAGCAGTACTTC.